This TCR beta chain originates from a study of cytomegalovirus exposure and HLA in healthy donors (dated by TCRdb to the late 2010s). About the investigation overall: An earlier analysis of 587 of the donors reported approximately 300 Gb of sequence data and about 120 million unique TCR beta sequences obtained from roughly 180 million T cells. Typing coverage differed by locus: A, B, C, DRB1 and DQB1 were typed in roughly 620-640 donors, DQA1 in about 500, DPA1 in approximately 600, and DPB1 in around 490. Along with the approximately 670-subject first cohort, a separate validation cohort of some 130 different subjects was used. Alongside the repertoire data, information on donor age, sex, ethnicity and CMV serostatus was compiled. The later analysis used no new phenotypic data to find candidate immune exposures, relying instead on TCR beta sequences and their occurrence across donors. On average, around 200,000 unique TCR beta nucleotide sequences were sequenced per donor among more than 350 genotyped donors of the cohort, with 15% to 20% of those sequences being non-productive. A later analysis re-analyzed previously published TCR beta repertoires from 650 to 800 donors and added high-resolution HLA genotyping to study TCR occurrence patterns. A handful of DR-DQ haplotypes were handled as single units for association and clustering because linkage in the cohort was strong. In an earlier analysis of about 590 of the donors, high-throughput TCR beta sequencing was used to judge whether each TCR beta V gene segment behaved as functional or pseudogenic. A later genetic analysis used genome-wide SNP genotypes for about 65% of the roughly 670 donors, treating that subset as a discovery cohort. To predict cytomegalovirus infection status, the study brought together high-throughput TCR immunosequencing, statistical association of individual TCRs with disease status, and machine learning. Class I and class II HLA loci were covered by the typing at four-digit resolution. An early release that covered about 600 HLA-typed donors contained about 300 gigabases of sequencing data and about 84 million unique TCR sequences. All discovery cohort repertoires had been generated on a single sequencing platform. Of the roughly 400 genotyped donors, approximately 80% were placed in the genetic ancestry cluster associated with self-reported Caucasian donors. The study aimed to test whether cataloging public T cell receptors could reveal signatures of past pathogen exposure. Using immunosequencing, the study profiled T cell repertoires from 550 to 750 subjects and related those repertoires to cytomegalovirus serostatus.

CDR1 and CDR2 are read off the germline V gene as MNHNS and SASEGT. Taken from cysteine to phenylalanine, the CDR3 has 13 residues. Of the read, only the CDR3 DNA is kept; its 39 bases are in frame from base 1. V and J lose 3 bases and 13 bases, and a span of 18 bases separates them. A note on this clone: The specificity of this receptor is unknown. One base away there is no much larger clone; base qualities are not given.

Overall results and qualifications from the work: The cohort was sequenced for TCR beta chains only, and without alpha or paired-chain data the features that could be detected were limited. The classifier was reported to diagnose cytomegalovirus status with high specificity and sensitivity in both the original cohort and the validation cohort. According to the authors, the approach could potentially be generalized to other disease states and immunological phenotypes. Most TCR sequences were observed very rarely across donors, whereas some public TCRs were present in many individuals. For the cohort, immune exposure information was limited to CMV serostatus. In a later genetic analysis, fewer N-insertions in productive TCRs were reported among donors in an Asian-associated ancestry cluster than the approximately 630-donor mean. According to a later analysis, parvovirus B19, influenza, CMV and Epstein-Barr virus appeared linked to several top co-occurrence clusters. Strong co-occurrence of HLA alleles, especially DR and DQ, made assigning TCR associations to individual alleles difficult. A further reported finding was that TCR beta sequences accurately predicted the HLA-A and HLA-B alleles for most subjects in the first cohort. The 87-base-pair reads could not distinguish some IMGT-functional V segments, including TRBV6-2 and TRBV6-3, so those segments were excluded. In an earlier analysis of 587 of the donors, most TCR beta V segments appeared in productive rearrangements about 87% or about 30% of the time, broadly matching IMGT annotations. Linkage disequilibrium might explain the correlated functional status among segregating V segments, but an unknown experimental factor could not be ruled out. An association between a missense DCLRE1C variant and V-gene and J-gene trimming of TCR beta chains was found in a later genetic analysis and replicated in an independent cohort. A later analysis found that most CMV-associated TCR beta chains appeared HLA-restricted, with HLA associations seemingly driven largely by CMV exposure. A total of fewer than 200 TCR beta chains were listed by the study as associated with cytomegalovirus. A few of the identified cytomegalovirus-associated TCR beta chains were confirmed in vitro to be specific for cytomegalovirus antigens. The sequencing pipeline was judged likely to have produced a cluster of highly shared sequence variants as a technical artifact. Approximately 18 rarely observed V segments, including chromosome 9 orphons, were excluded from the earlier analysis of some 590 of the donors because counts were too low. Because some donors lacked HLA typing at each locus, the association tests relied only on the typed subset. A later analysis associated about 17,000 TCR beta sequences with specific HLA alleles at a false discovery rate of 0.05. Presence/absence analyses assumed roughly uniform sequencing depth across donors, an assumption that may not hold. In a later analysis, TCR association rates were found to vary across HLA loci, with the most associated TCRs seen for DRB1 alleles and the fewest for HLA-C alleles. Compared with equally common non-associated chains, HLA-associated TCR beta chains in a later analysis were more clonally expanded and had lower generation probabilities.

Library construction relied on the immunoSEQ multiplex PCR assay. For the multiplex PCR, a mixture combining 60 forward primers for TCR Vbeta segments and 13 reverse primers for TCR Jbeta segments was used. A multiplex PCR assay on genomic DNA amplified the CDR3 region of rearranged TCR beta genes. The amplified TCR beta libraries were sequenced on the Illumina HiSeq System as 87-base-pair reads. In the source study's methods: Across the roughly 640 repertoires, a later analysis counted around 80 million unique TCR beta chains, 8.5 million to 12 million of which were shared by at least two donors. Raw reads were error-corrected and collapsed into unique sequences by a nearest-neighbor algorithm in which closely related sequences were merged to remove PCR and sequencing errors. V, D and J gene segments were assigned by aligning CDR3 sequences to IMGT reference sequences. For a sequence to be retained, at least a six-nucleotide match to both a V gene segment and a J gene segment was required. Rearrangements were called productive when the CDR3 lacked stop codons and stayed in frame with V and J; all others were non-productive. CDR3 was defined by IMGT convention, running from the second conserved V-encoded cysteine to the conserved J-encoded phenylalanine. Sequences without an unambiguous match to a single V gene segment were excluded from the earlier analysis of over 500 of the donors. In an earlier analysis of approximately 590 of the donors, a V segment was called functional when productive rearrangements were above 56.7%, and segregating when the standard deviation between donors exceeded 5%. A statistical classification framework was built to diagnose cytomegalovirus status from the catalog of TCR beta chain sequences. In a later analysis, TCR nucleotide sequences were compared against IMGT/GENE-DB human TR gene sequences so that V and J genes could be assigned. Using the TCRdist pipeline, a later analysis assigned CDR3 sequences along with most-parsimonious VDJ recombination scenarios. In a later analysis, each TCR beta chain was defined by its CDR3 amino acid sequence together with its V-gene family, and reads without a unique V-gene family were excluded. To address suspected cross-contamination and a sequencing artifact, a later analysis removed 592 highly shared, low-generation-probability nucleotide sequences. In a later analysis, a clonal expansion index was calculated for each public chain from normalized within-repertoire ranks of inferred template counts. A later analysis computed generation probabilities with a VDJ recombination model fitted to out-of-frame rearrangements, and checked the results against IGoR. A later analysis scored TCR-TCR, TCR-HLA and TCR-CMV co-occurrence with hypergeometric tests, applying a repertoire-size bias correction to TCR pairs. A later analysis estimated false discovery rates by permuting HLA or CMV assignments 20 times. In a later analysis, co-occurring TCRs were grouped using DBSCAN, with TCRdist sequence similarity added in when clustering inside HLA-allele-positive subsets. Repertoires with fewer than 30,000 or more than 120,000 public chains, plus five repertoires with anomalous nucleotide sharing, were excluded from co-occurrence clustering. In TCRdb, the immuneACCESS table is reduced to in-frame sequences with V and J assigned. These tables do not hold every clone; where another copy was compared, an unresolved V gene accounts for under half, and the others remain unexplained. D and trimming come from the DNA, and the V and J calls and clone size come from that table. This sample has tens of thousands of clones in its table, and around 76% of those were observed once. Around 1.5% of the sample is held by the ten biggest clonotypes.

The cohort comprised fewer than 700 healthy bone marrow donors. At the time of sampling, every cohort member was nominally healthy, though immune exposures that went unrecorded were likely present. The donor tested CMV seronegative and was one of the 352 seronegative cohort members. Each donor provided a peripheral blood sample, and peripheral blood mononuclear cells were used for TCR beta sequencing. The Qiagen DNeasy Blood Extraction Kit was used to extract genomic DNA from the blood cell samples. The origin of this receptor is a man aged 35-49 years in good health and CMV-seronegative. The chain is made from TRBV6-1 and TRBJ1-1, and the D gene may be TRBD1, 5 bases matching. Sequencing used PBMCs. The DNA sequence follows: TGTGCCAGCAGTGAGGCAGGGCCAAGTTCGGGTTTCTTT. Translation gives CASSEAGPSSGFF.